The 18 T cell receptor beta chains below were found in one sample sequenced in a study of blood T cell repertoires in COVID-19. Data came from immunoSEQ multiplex PCR; TCRdb stores just in-frame clones and leaves some out. The profile shows approximately 90,000 clones, about four fifths of them singletons. Sequencing input: peripheral blood. Receptors were obtained from a woman over 75 with acute or convalescent COVID-19.

This clone was seen more than once but under ten times. The gene calls are TRBV4-1 and TRBJ1-3; 9 bases line up with TRBD1. There are 15 residues in the CDR3. V lost 0 bases and J lost 4; bases outside the gene matches: 1. Germline CDR1 MGHRA, CDR2 YSYEKL. The CDR3: CASSQEGTGGNTIYF. CDR3 nucleotides: TGCGCCAGCAGCCAAGAAGGGACAGGGGGAAACACCATATATTTT.

The rearrangement joins TRBV3-1 (or the pseudogene TRBV3-2) to TRBJ2-5; D might be TRBD2 (6 bases). V dropped 5 bases and J dropped 1 base, with 8 bases sitting between them. This CDR3 spans 13 amino acids. Germline V gene sequence: CDR1 LGHDT, CDR2 YNNKEL (reference sequence). The CDR3 sequence: CASSTGLQETQYF. The CDR3 DNA sequence: TGTGCCAGCAGCACGGGACTCCAAGAGACCCAGTACTTC.

The chain uses TRBV6-6 and TRBJ1-1, with D hard to call. Germline V lookup: CDR1 MNHNY, CDR2 SVGAGI (reference sequence). The CDR3 is 15 amino acids. With 0 bases removed from V and 3 bases from J, the gap between germline ends came to 11 bases. CDR3 nucleotide sequence: TGTGCCAGCAGTTACTCGTCAGGTGGCGACACTGAAGCTTTCTTT. It specifies CASSYSSGGDTEAFF.

This sequence joins TRBV18 and TRBJ1-2; D ambiguous. Per the germline V gene, CDR1 is KGHSH and CDR2 is LQKENI. This CDR3 is built from 13 residues. V dropped 6 bases and J dropped 2 bases, with 10 bases sitting between them. The CDR3 region is CASSPDWNYGYTF. The CDR3 coding sequence is TGTGCCAGCTCTCCCGACTGGAACTATGGCTACACCTTC. The full variable domain, with the rest looked up from reference TRBV18 and TRBJ1-2, is NAGVMQNPRHLVRRRGQEARLRCSPMKGHSHVYWYRQLPEEGLKFMVYLQKENIIDESGMPKERFSAEFPKEGPSILRIQQVVRGDSAAYFCASSPDWNYGYTFGSGTRLTVV.

The chain has TRBV5-1 and TRBJ1-3, with 9 bases matching TRBD1. CDR1 and CDR2 from the germline V gene are SGHRS and YFSETQ. The trim removed 0 bases at V and 2 bases at J, leaving 0 bases unmatched. The CDR3 consists of 15 residues. The CDR3 loop is CASSLGTGAGNTIYF. The DNA of the CDR3 is TGCGCCAGCAGCTTGGGGACAGGGGCTGGAAACACCATATATTTT.

In DNA form, the CDR3 reads TGTGCCAGCAGCATAGCGGGGGCCACCTACAATGAGCAGTTCTTC. This encodes CASSIAGATYNEQFF. The rearrangement uses TRBV6-5 and TRBJ2-1; 9 bases align to TRBD2. With 6 bases clipped from V and 2 bases from J, the junction kept 5 bases outside the gene matches. CDR1 and CDR2 (germline): MNHEY, SVGAGI. The CDR3 loop spans 15 amino acids.

The rearrangement joins TRBV29-1 to TRBJ1-1; D might be TRBD1 (5 bases). Germline V lookup: CDR1 SQVTM, CDR2 ANQGSEA. Trimming took off 4 bases at V and 8 bases at J, with 14 bases between the two ends. The CDR3 totals 12 residues. Here the CDR3 DNA reads TGCAGCGTTGGTCAGGGTGAAGCCGAAGCTTTCTTT. Translating gives CSVGQGEAEAFF. The entire variable domain, with the rest obtained from reference TRBV29-1 and TRBJ1-1, is as follows: SAVISQKPSRDICQRGTSLTIQCQVDSQVTMMFWYRQQPGQSLTLIATANQGSEATYESGFVIDKFPISRPNLTFSTLTVSNMSPEDSSIYLCSVGQGEAEAFFGQGTRLTVV.

The gene calls are TRBV25-1 and TRBJ1-1; 7 nucleotides agree with TRBD1. The length of the CDR3 is 15 residues. The trim removed 3 bases at V and 4 bases at J, leaving 8 bases unmatched. Germline CDR1 MGHDK, CDR2 SYGVNS. The CDR3 DNA reads TGTGCCAGCAGTGACTTGGGGGCAGGGGGCACTGAAGCTTTCTTT. Translating it yields CASSDLGAGGTEAFF.

This chain connects TRBV5-1 to TRBJ2-1, with 7 bases that match TRBD2. Looked up from germline, CDR1 is SGHRS and CDR2 is YFSETQ. The CDR3 has 16 residues. Trimming removed 4 bases from V and 1 base from J; junction bases left unmatched: 8. Here the CDR3 DNA reads TGCGCCAGCAGCGGGGGGAGCGGGGAGTCCTACAATGAGCAGTTCTTC. Translating it yields CASSGGSGESYNEQFF. The whole variable domain, filled in from reference TRBV5-1 and TRBJ2-1, reads KAGVTQTPRYLIKTRGQQVTLSCSPISGHRSVSWYQQTPGQGLQFLFEYFSETQRNKGNFPGRFSGRQFSNSRSEMNVSTLELGDSALYLCASSGGSGESYNEQFFGPGTRLTVL.

The rearrangement uses TRBV27 and TRBJ2-1; TRBD1 is a possible D gene (6 bases). CDR3 size: 15 residues. Trimming left V 4 bases short and J 2 bases short, with 12 bases between. In germline, CDR1 is MNHEY, CDR2 SMNVEV (reference sequence). As DNA, the CDR3 is TGTGCCAGCAGTTCTTCAGGGGCCCCCTACAATGAGCAGTTCTTC. Protein: CASSSSGAPYNEQFF.

The V call is TRBV5-1, the J call TRBJ2-4; 16 bases agree with TRBD2. CDR1 is SGHRS and CDR2 is YFSETQ in the germline V gene. Trimming cost V 4 bases and J 5 bases; bases outside gene matches: 3. This CDR3 contains 16 residues. Here the CDR3 DNA reads TGCGCCAGCAGCGTGGGACTAGCGGGAGGGCAAAACATTCAGTACTTC. Translating it yields CASSVGLAGGQNIQYF.

The chain carries TRBV14 and TRBJ2-1; 8 nucleotides agree with TRBD1. The CDR3 covers 15 residues. V dropped 3 bases and J dropped 0; count of bases not matched to a gene: 1. From germline, CDR1 is SGHDN and CDR2 FVKESK. CDR3 in DNA: TGTGCCAGCAGCCAGACAGGGGCCTCCTACAATGAGCAGTTCTTC. It is translated as CASSQTGASYNEQFF.

The chain links TRBV28 to TRBJ1-5; 9 nucleotides align to TRBD1. CDR1 is MDHEN and CDR2 is SYDVKM in the germline V gene. CDR3 length: 16 amino acids. The V segment lost 5 bases and the J segment 1 base; nucleotides outside the gene matches: 6. CDR3 nucleotide sequence: TGTGCCAGCAGTCCAGGGACAGGGTGGAGCAATCAGCCCCAGCATTTT. It translates to CASSPGTGWSNQPQHF.

The chain has TRBV5-1 and TRBJ2-3; tentative D call: TRBD2 (6 bases). Germline V gene lookup returns CDR1 SGHRS and CDR2 YFSETQ. CDR3 length: 14 amino acids. V lost 2 bases and J lost 6, with 13 bases in between. The CDR3 spells CASSFGSPPDTQYF. The DNA for the CDR3 is TGCGCCAGCAGCTTCGGGAGCCCTCCGGATACGCAGTATTTT.

This clone was recorded once. V and J are TRBV2 and TRBJ2-3; 7 nucleotides align to TRBD1. V dropped 5 bases and J dropped 2; count of bases not matched to a gene: 19. This CDR3 spans 19 amino acids. Per germline, CDR1 SNHLY and CDR2 FYNNEI. The CDR3 spells CASSPRKGAPTLLTDTQYF. The DNA of the CDR3 is TGTGCCAGCAGTCCACGGAAGGGGGCGCCGACCCTCCTCACAGATACGCAGTATTTT.

Only a few counts were recorded for this clone. The V gene is TRBV7-2, the J gene TRBJ1-1; D is ambiguous. The CDR3 loop spans 14 amino acids. V shed 0 bases and J shed 0 bases, with 5 bases lying between them. Per germline, CDR1 SGHTA and CDR2 FQGNSA. In DNA form, the CDR3 reads TGTGCCAGCAGCTTAGCACAGATGAACACTGAAGCTTTCTTT. Translated: CASSLAQMNTEAFF. Drawing the rest from reference TRBV7-2 and TRBJ1-1, the complete variable domain is GAGVSQSPSNKVTEKGKDVELRCDPISGHTALYWYRQSLGQGLEFLIYFQGNSAPDKSGLPSDRFSAERTGGSVSTLTIQRTQQEDSAVYLCASSLAQMNTEAFFGQGTRLTVV.

The gene calls are TRBV3-1 (or the pseudogene TRBV3-2) and TRBJ2-1; 11 bases match TRBD2. Germline CDR1 and CDR2: LGHDT and YNNKEL (reference sequence). This CDR3 has 16 amino acids. V trimming: 2 bases; J trimming: 3 bases; junction bases outside the gene matches: 3. DNA for the CDR3: TGTGCCAGCAGCCAAATAGCGGGAGGGCACTACAATGAGCAGTTCTTC. It is translated as CASSQIAGGHYNEQFF.

V usage is TRBV4-1 and J usage is TRBJ1-5, with 11 bases fitting TRBD1. In germline, CDR1 is MGHRA, CDR2 YSYEKL. The junction had 11 bases not matched to a gene; V was cut back by 0 bases and J by 7 bases. The CDR3 loop spans 18 amino acids. CDR3 sequence reads: CASSQERPRTGGGQPQHF. In DNA form, the CDR3 reads TGCGCCAGCAGCCAAGAACGACCTCGGACAGGGGGCGGACAGCCCCAGCATTTT.